This TCR beta chain comes out of a study of monozygotic twins with inflammatory bowel disease. The length of the CDR3 is 15 residues. Germline V CDR1 and CDR2: LNHNV, YYDKDF (reference sequence). For each CDR3 protein, TCRdb gives one entry from its re-call of the 5' RACE reads, without DNA. Listed are approximately 330,000 distinct CDR3 sequences; approximately 2% falls within the top ten. The TCR was taken from a human donor with ulcerative colitis or Crohn's disease, or a healthy co-twin of an affected twin (not recorded which). The sequenced sample consisted of blood. The chain uses TRBV15 and TRBJ2-5; TCRdb names TRBD2, which stays unverified in the absence of DNA. The CDR3 sequence is CATSRDPSGLETQYF. Looking up the rest from reference TRBV15 and TRBJ2-5 gives the full variable domain: DAMVIQNPRYQVTQFGKPVTLSCSQTLNHNVMYWYQQKSSQAPKLLFHYYDKDFNNEADTPDNFQSRRPNTSFCFLDIRSPGLGDTAMYLCATSRDPSGLETQYFGPGTRLLVL.